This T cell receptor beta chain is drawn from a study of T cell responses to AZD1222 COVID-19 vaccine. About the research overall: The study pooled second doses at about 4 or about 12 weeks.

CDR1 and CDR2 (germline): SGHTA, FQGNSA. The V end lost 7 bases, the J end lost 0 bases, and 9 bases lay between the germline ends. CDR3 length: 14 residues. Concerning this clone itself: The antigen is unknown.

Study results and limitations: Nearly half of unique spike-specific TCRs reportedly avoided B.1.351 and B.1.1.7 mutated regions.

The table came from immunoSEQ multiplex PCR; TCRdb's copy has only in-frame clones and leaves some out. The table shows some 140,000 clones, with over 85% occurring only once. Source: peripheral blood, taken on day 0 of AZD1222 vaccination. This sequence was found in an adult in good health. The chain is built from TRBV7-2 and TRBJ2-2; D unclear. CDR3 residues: CASTQVTNTGELFF. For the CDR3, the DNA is TGTGCCAGCACTCAGGTCACGAACACCGGGGAGCTGTTTTTT.